Listed here are 7 T cell receptor beta chains from one sample, sequenced in a study of blood T cells in healthy people across ages. Through a sample-barcoded 5' primer and a J-beta primer mix, a second PCR was run for about 6 to 12 cycles. A single record per CDR3 protein comes from TCRdb applying MiXCR to the 5' RACE reads. Found here are 550,000 to 750,000 distinct CDR3 sequences, under 25% of them singletons; the top ten hold roughly 3.4%. The material sequenced was blood. The receptors derive from a man aged 70 or older in good health.

This clonotype has only a few counts. The chain combines TRBV9 with TRBJ2-1, with 12 bases aligning to TRBD2. Germline-derived CDR1 and CDR2 are SGDLS and YYNGEE. V lost 3 bases and J lost 10; bases outside the gene matches: 17. The CDR3 runs 18 residues. The CDR3 DNA reads as TGTGCCAGCAGCGGAGACCCGTTACTAGCGGGAGGTTCGGAGGAGCAGTTCTTC. Amino acid sequence: CASSGDPLLAGGSEEQFF.

This clonotype appeared a few times. This chain joins TRBV9 and TRBJ2-1; 10 nucleotides align to TRBD2. CDR1 and CDR2 from the germline V gene are SGDLS and YYNGEE. With V trimmed by 0 bases and J by 11 bases, 5 bases remained unmatched. This CDR3 spans 14 amino acids. CDR3 loop: CASSVGLAGDQQFF. DNA for the CDR3: TGTGCCAGCAGCGTAGGGCTAGCGGGGGACCAGCAGTTCTTC.

The V gene is TRBV7-9, the J gene TRBJ1-4; D is ambiguous. The V end lost 3 bases, the J end lost 8 bases, and 10 bases lay between the germline ends. The CDR3 has 13 amino acids. The germline gives CDR1 SEHNR, CDR2 FQNEAQ (reference sequence). The CDR3 nucleotides are TGTGCCAGCAGCTTTGGACGTTGGGAAAAACTGTTTTTT. Protein: CASSFGRWEKLFF.

The chain employs TRBV7-9 and TRBJ2-5; 8 bases agree with TRBD2. The CDR3 spans 15 residues. Looked up from germline, CDR1 is SEHNR and CDR2 is FQNEAQ (reference sequence). The J segment lost 4 bases and the V segment lost 3 bases, leaving 7 bases of the junction unmatched. CDR3 DNA: TGTGCCAGCAGCTTGGTTAGCGGGATCCGAGAGACCCAGTACTTC. Protein: CASSLVSGIRETQYF.

The V gene is TRBV6-6, the J gene TRBJ2-3; TRBD1 matches at 11 bases. This CDR3 spans 16 amino acids. In germline, CDR1 is MNHNY, CDR2 SVGAGI (reference sequence). V shed 7 bases and J 1 base; nucleotides not matched to a gene: 7. The CDR3 bases are TGTGCCAGCATCGGGACAGGGGGTATCGGCACAGATACGCAGTATTTT. It codes for CASIGTGGIGTDTQYF.

This clonotype was observed a few times. This chain links TRBV27 with TRBJ2-3; tentative D call: TRBD2 (6 bases). From germline, CDR1 is MNHEY and CDR2 SMNVEV (reference sequence). V was shortened by 5 bases and J by 4 bases, with 19 bases between the two germline ends. The CDR3 consists of 16 residues. CDR3 sequence (DNA): TGTGCCAGCAGTCCTCGGACGGGGAGGTCCCCAGATACGCAGTATTTT. It is translated as CASSPRTGRSPDTQYF.

This clonotype was recorded a few times. The genes are TRBV5-1 and TRBJ2-5; D remains ambiguous. The germline V gene has CDR1 SGHRS and CDR2 YFSETQ. V lost 4 bases and J lost 1, with 11 bases in between. There are 14 residues in the CDR3. The DNA for the CDR3 is TGCGCCAGCAGCCAGACACGTTGCCAAGAGACCCAGTACTTC. It codes for CASSQTRCQETQYF.